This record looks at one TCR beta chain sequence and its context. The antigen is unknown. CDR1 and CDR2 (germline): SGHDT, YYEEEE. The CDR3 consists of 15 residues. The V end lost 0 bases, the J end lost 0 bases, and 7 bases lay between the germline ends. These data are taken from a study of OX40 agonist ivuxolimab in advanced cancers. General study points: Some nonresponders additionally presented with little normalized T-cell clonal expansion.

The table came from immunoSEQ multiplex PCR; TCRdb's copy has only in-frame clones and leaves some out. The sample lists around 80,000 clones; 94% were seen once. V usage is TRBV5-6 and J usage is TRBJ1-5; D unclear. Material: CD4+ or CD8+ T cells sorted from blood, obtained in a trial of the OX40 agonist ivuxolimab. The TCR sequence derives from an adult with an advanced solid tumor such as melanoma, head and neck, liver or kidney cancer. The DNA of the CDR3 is TGTGCCAGCAGCTTGGTAGGGAGTAGCAATCAGCCCCAGCATTTT. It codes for CASSLVGSSNQPQHF.